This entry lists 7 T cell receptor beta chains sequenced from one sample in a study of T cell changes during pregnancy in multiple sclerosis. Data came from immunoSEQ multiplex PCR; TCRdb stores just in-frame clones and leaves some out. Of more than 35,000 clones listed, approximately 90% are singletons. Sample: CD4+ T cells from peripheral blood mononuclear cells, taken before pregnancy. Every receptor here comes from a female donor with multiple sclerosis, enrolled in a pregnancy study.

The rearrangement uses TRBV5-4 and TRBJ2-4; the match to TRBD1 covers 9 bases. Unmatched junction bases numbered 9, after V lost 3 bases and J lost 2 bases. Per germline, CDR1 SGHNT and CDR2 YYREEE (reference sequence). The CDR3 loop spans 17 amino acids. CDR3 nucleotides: TGTGCCAGCAGCTCCCAACAGGGGGCGCGGACCAAAAACATTCAGTACTTC. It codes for CASSSQQGARTKNIQYF.

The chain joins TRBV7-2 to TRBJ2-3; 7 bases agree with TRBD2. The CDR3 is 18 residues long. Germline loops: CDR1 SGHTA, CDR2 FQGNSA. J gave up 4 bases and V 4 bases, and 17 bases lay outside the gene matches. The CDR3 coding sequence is TGTGCCAGCAGCTCCGACTGGACTAGTGGTTTGATCGCAGATACGCAGTATTTT. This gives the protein CASSSDWTSGLIADTQYF.

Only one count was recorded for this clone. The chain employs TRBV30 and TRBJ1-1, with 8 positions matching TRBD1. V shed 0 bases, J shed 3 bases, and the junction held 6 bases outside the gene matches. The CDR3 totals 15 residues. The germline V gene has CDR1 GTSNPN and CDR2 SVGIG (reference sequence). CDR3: CAWSVQGARHTEAFF. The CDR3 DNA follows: TGTGCCTGGAGTGTCCAGGGGGCAAGGCACACTGAAGCTTTCTTT.

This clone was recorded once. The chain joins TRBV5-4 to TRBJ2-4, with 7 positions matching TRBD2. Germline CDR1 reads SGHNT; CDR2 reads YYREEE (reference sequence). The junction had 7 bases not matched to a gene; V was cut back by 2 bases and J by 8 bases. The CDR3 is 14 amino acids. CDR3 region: CASSFLGGGDIQYF. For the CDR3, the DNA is TGTGCCAGCAGCTTCCTCGGTGGGGGGGACATTCAGTACTTC. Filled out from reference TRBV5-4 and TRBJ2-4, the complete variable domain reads ETGVTQSPTHLIKTRGQQVTLRCSSQSGHNTVSWYQQALGQGPQFIFQYYREEENGRGNFPPRFSGLQFPNYSSELNVNALELDDSALYLCASSFLGGGDIQYFGAGTRLSVL.

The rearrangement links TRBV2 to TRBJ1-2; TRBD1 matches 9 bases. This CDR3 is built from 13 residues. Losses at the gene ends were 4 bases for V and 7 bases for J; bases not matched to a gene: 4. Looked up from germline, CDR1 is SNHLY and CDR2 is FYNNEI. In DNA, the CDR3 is TGTGCCAGCAGTGGGACAGGGGATTTTGGCTACACCTTC. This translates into CASSGTGDFGYTF.

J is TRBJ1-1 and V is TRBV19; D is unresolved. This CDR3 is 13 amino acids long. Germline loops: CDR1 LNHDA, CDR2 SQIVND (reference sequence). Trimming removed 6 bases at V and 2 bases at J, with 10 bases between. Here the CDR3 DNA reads TGTGCCAGTAGGCGTAGACTCAACACTGAAGCTTTCTTT. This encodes CASRRRLNTEAFF.

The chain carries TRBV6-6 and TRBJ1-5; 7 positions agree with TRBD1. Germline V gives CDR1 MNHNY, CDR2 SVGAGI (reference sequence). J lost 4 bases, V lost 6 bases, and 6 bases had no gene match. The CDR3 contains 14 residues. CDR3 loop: CASSSGQLNQPQHF. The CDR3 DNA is TGTGCCAGCAGCTCGGGACAGCTAAATCAGCCCCAGCATTTT.